The rows below give T cell receptor beta chains drawn from one sample of a study of human T cells and chemical hapten exposure. MiXCR was run by TCRdb on the RACE reads, yielding one entry per CDR3 protein. The sample yields some 110,000 distinct CDR3 sequences, roughly a third seen once. The material sequenced was whole blood, taken in connection with sensitization to the hapten diphenylcyclopropenone (DPC). These receptors originate from a man between 40 and 49 years old with alopecia areata. Some clones in this sample may be carry-over from other donors' samples. Each CDR3 is given without its conserved first and last residue.

J gene	V gene	CDR3 protein
TRBJ1-6	TRBV5-1	ASSLDDNSPLH
TRBJ2-5	TRBV2	ASSERTSRETQY
TRBJ2-1	TRBV12-3/TRBV12-4	ASSRPGQPNEQF
TRBJ2-7	TRBV28	ASSLSRYEQY
TRBJ1-6	TRBV12-3/TRBV12-4	ASSLSEGTPLH
TRBJ2-1	TRBV20-1	SARDRRQLAYDEQF
TRBJ1-2	TRBV5-1	ASSLLSQGHGYT
TRBJ1-5	TRBV12-3/TRBV12-4	ASSAGQGRSNQPQH
TRBJ2-6	TRBV9	ASSASGGPGANVLT
TRBJ2-1	TRBV6-2/TRBV6-3	ASSYSPSSHGGQF
TRBJ2-3	TRBV7-9	ASGLGGSVHRY
TRBJ2-3	TRBV12-3/TRBV12-4	ASSLGGINTDTQY
TRBJ2-7	TRBV28	ASSSFTGGSGEQY
TRBJ1-6	TRBV7-2	ASSPGSTHSNSPLH
TRBJ2-7	TRBV4-2	ASSQDQVLLAESSYEQY
TRBJ1-6	TRBV27	ASRVPGTGSSPLH
TRBJ1-1	TRBV20-1	SARTLGTGAMNTEAF
TRBJ1-2	TRBV12-3/TRBV12-4	ASSRTGPLDYGYT
TRBJ2-2	TRBV5-1	ASSLEGAGNTGELF
TRBJ1-1	TRBV7-8	ASSFYPDRGMNTEAF
TRBJ2-3	TRBV12-3/TRBV12-4	ASSLFGGRNTQY
TRBJ1-1	TRBV7-9	ASIDLQKGPVAF
TRBJ2-5	TRBV7-2	ASSLNMRDLETQY
TRBJ1-6	TRBV5-4	ASSLQDGNSPLH
TRBJ2-3	TRBV12-3/TRBV12-4	ASSLNSGGRTDTQY